A selection of T cell receptor beta chains follows, all from one sample in a study of human T cells and chemical hapten exposure. Each CDR3 protein gets one entry after TCRdb re-called the RACE reads with MiXCR. The top ten hold 1.7% of the sample, which has fewer than 100,000 distinct CDR3 sequences, 8.6% seen once. Sequencing was performed on whole blood. The receptors were sampled from a female donor in good health. Some clones in this sample may be carry-over from other donors' samples. The CDR3 runs from the conserved cysteine through the conserved F or W. A D gene is named only where the DNA matches it firmly. Rows may omit the clone size; those that give it use once, few, many or a size class.

TRBJ2-1	.	TRBV18	TRBD1	14	TGTGCCAGCTCACCGGGACAGACTGCCAATGAGCAGTTCTTC	CASSPGQTANEQFF
TRBJ2-7	many	TRBV20-1	.	16	TGCAGTGCCGGGGGACAAAAGCCCTACAGCTCCTACGAGCAGTACTTC	CSAGGQKPYSSYEQYF
TRBJ1-2	.	TRBV20-1	TRBD1	15	TGCAGTGCTAGAGATGTAGGGGGCCACAACTATGGCTACACCTTC	CSARDVGGHNYGYTF
TRBJ2-3	few	TRBV11-2	TRBD2	18	TGTGCCAGCAGCCGACGGCTCGGAGCGGGGGCTAGCACAGATACGCAGTATTTT	CASSRRLGAGASTDTQYF
TRBJ1-1	few	TRBV5-1	TRBD1	14	TGCGCCACCCAAGCACAGGGGATGAACACTGAAGCTTTCTTT	CATQAQGMNTEAFF
TRBJ2-3	few	TRBV10-3	.	12	TGTGCCATCATGGGGGTTTCAGATACGCAGTATTTT	CAIMGVSDTQYF
TRBJ2-7	few	TRBV4-2	.	15	TGTGCCAGCAGCCAAGTGCAAGGATCTTCCTACGAGCAGTACTTC	CASSQVQGSSYEQYF
TRBJ2-7	many	TRBV12-3/TRBV12-4	TRBD2	19	TGTGCCAGCAGTTTTTTGGCCTTGGGGTTAGCGGGGGCTTCCTACGAGCAGTACTTC	CASSFLALGLAGASYEQYF
TRBJ2-3	.	TRBV3-1	TRBD1	17	TGTGCCAGCAGCCAACGTCGACAGGGCTTTCTCACAGATACGCAGTATTTT	CASSQRRQGFLTDTQYF
TRBJ1-5	few	TRBV2	.	16	TGTGCCAGCAGTGGCCAGCATGGCAATAGCAATCAGCCCCAGCATTTT	CASSGQHGNSNQPQHF
TRBJ1-1	few	TRBV2	.	12	TGTGCCAGCAGTGAGTATGTGGCTGAAGCTTTCTTT	CASSEYVAEAFF
TRBJ1-5	few	TRBV30	TRBD1	13	TGTGCCTGGCAGGGGGCCCAAGCGGAGCCCCAGCATTTT	CAWQGAQAEPQHF
TRBJ1-4	few	TRBV20-1	TRBD1	13	TGCAGTGCTGAGTGGACAGGGTCGGGAAAACTGTTTTTT	CSAEWTGSGKLFF
TRBJ1-1	.	TRBV5-1	.	13	TGCGCCAGCAGCTTGGCTCCAGACACTGAAGCTTTCTTT	CASSLAPDTEAFF
TRBJ1-1	many	TRBV29-1	.	13	TGCAGCGTACTGAGAAACGAGGGCTCTGAAGCTTTCTTT	CSVLRNEGSEAFF
TRBJ1-2	few	TRBV3-1	.	11	TGTGCCAGCAGTCGGGAGTCTGGCTACACCTTC	CASSRESGYTF
TRBJ2-3	many	TRBV9	.	18	TGTGCCAGCAGCGTAGAGAAGGTCGGAGGATACTACACAGATACGCAGTATTTT	CASSVEKVGGYYTDTQYF
TRBJ2-7	.	TRBV28	.	13	TGTGCCAGCACCCCGGACAGCTCCTACGAGCAGTACTTC	CASTPDSSYEQYF
TRBJ2-2	.	TRBV24-1	TRBD2	15	TGTGCCACCAGTGGAATCGCGGGGGGGCCCCGGGAGCTGTTTTTT	CATSGIAGGPRELFF
TRBJ2-1	few	TRBV12-3/TRBV12-4	.	15	TGTGCCAGCAGGTTGATGCACGGGGGCCCCCATGAGCAGTTCTTC	CASRLMHGGPHEQFF
TRBJ1-2	few	TRBV12-3/TRBV12-4	TRBD1	13	TGTGCCAGCACTAAGACAGGGGGCTACGGCTACACCTTC	CASTKTGGYGYTF
TRBJ2-7	many	TRBV4-1	TRBD1	14	TGCGCCAGCAGCCCGGGGACAGTCTCCTACGAGCAGTACTTC	CASSPGTVSYEQYF
TRBJ2-3	many	TRBV24-1	TRBD1	17	TGTGCCACCAGTGCCTGGACAGGTCCTAGAGGGGCAGATACGCAGTATTTT	CATSAWTGPRGADTQYF
TRBJ1-3	few	TRBV5-1	.	14	TGCGCCAGCAGCTTGGATGGCGAGGGAAACACCATATATTTT	CASSLDGEGNTIYF
TRBJ1-5	.	TRBV7-9	.	14	TGTGCCAGCAGCTTTGATGGGGGAGGTCAGCCCCAGCATTTT	CASSFDGGGQPQHF
TRBJ1-4	many	TRBV29-1	.	12	TGCAGCGTTGAAGAAGACAGTGAAAAACTGTTTTTT	CSVEEDSEKLFF
TRBJ2-7	many	TRBV20-1	.	16	TGCAGTGCTAGCCGCCCGGGACGGGTACACTCCTACGAGCAGTACTTC	CSASRPGRVHSYEQYF
TRBJ1-5	few	TRBV4-2	.	16	TGTGCCAGCAGCCAAGAGAGGGGAGGGAGCAATCAGCCCCAGCATTTT	CASSQERGGSNQPQHF
TRBJ1-1	.	TRBV21-1	.	20	TGTGCCAGCAGCCGTACCCAGGAGAGGGTCAAGGCTCGAGGTGGGACTGAAGCTTTCTTT	CASSRTQERVKARGGTEAFF
TRBJ2-7	many	TRBV4-3	.	15	TGCGCCAGCAGCCAAGATAGGGGCCTCTCCTACGAGCAGTACTTC	CASSQDRGLSYEQYF
TRBJ2-3	few	TRBV5-1	TRBD2	14	TGCGCCAGCAGCCGCGGGGGACGCACAGATACGCAGTATTTT	CASSRGGRTDTQYF
TRBJ1-5	.	TRBV20-1	.	12	TGCAGTGCTAGTAGCGGAAATCAGCCCCAGCATTTT	CSASSGNQPQHF
TRBJ1-5	many	TRBV2	TRBD1	14	TGTGCCAGCAGTGAAGAGGACAGGTATCAGCCCCAGCATTTT	CASSEEDRYQPQHF
TRBJ1-1	few	TRBV7-9	.	16	TGTGCCAGCAGCTTACTAGGGCGCGGCATGAACACTGAAGCTTTCTTT	CASSLLGRGMNTEAFF
TRBJ1-4	.	TRBV5-1	.	16	TGCGCCAGCAGCTTCTCGGCGACAGCTGACGAGGAAAAACTGTTTTTT	CASSFSATADEEKLFF
TRBJ2-7	.	TRBV3-1	.	13	TGTGCCAGCAGCTTTTACACAGGCTACGAGCAGTACTTC	CASSFYTGYEQYF
TRBJ1-3	.	TRBV29-1	.	14	TGCAGCGTTGCGGAAACAGGGCCTGGAAACACCATATATTTT	CSVAETGPGNTIYF
TRBJ1-1	few	TRBV7-2	.	16	TGTGCCATGTTCCCATCCGGGACCCACCGAGACACTGAAGCTTTCTTT	CAMFPSGTHRDTEAFF
TRBJ2-1	many	TRBV3-1	TRBD1	15	TGTGCCAGCAGCCAAGATTGGCAGGGGGCTAATGAGCAGTTCTTC	CASSQDWQGANEQFF
TRBJ1-1	many	TRBV7-2	.	13	TGTGCCAGCAGCTTCCTAACCAACACTGAAGCTTTCTTT	CASSFLTNTEAFF
TRBJ2-1	many	TRBV12-3/TRBV12-4	TRBD2	14	TGTGCCAGCACCCGAAGCGGGGGGAACAATGAGCAGTTCTTC	CASTRSGGNNEQFF
TRBJ2-1	few	TRBV12-3/TRBV12-4	TRBD2	16	TGTGCCAGCAGTTTTTTGGGACTAGCGGGCTCCGCGTCTCAGTTCTTC	CASSFLGLAGSASQFF
TRBJ2-1	.	TRBV27	.	17	TGTGCCAGCAGTCCTATCTGGGCCCGGACCGACCTTGGTGAGCAGTTCTTC	CASSPIWARTDLGEQFF
TRBJ1-1	few	TRBV20-1	TRBD1	15	TGCAGTGCTACAGAATCTCAGGGGGCCGGCACTGAAGCTTTCTTT	CSATESQGAGTEAFF
TRBJ2-7	few	TRBV7-6	TRBD2	15	TGTGCCAGCAGCGGTCGGGGAGGGCAAGCCTACGAGCAGTACTTC	CASSGRGGQAYEQYF
TRBJ1-2	many	TRBV29-1	.	11	TGCAGCGTTGGTACAGATGAAGGCTACACCTTC	CSVGTDEGYTF
TRBJ1-4	few	TRBV29-1	TRBD1	12	TGCAGCGCCGGACAGGGGGCAGGAAAACTGTTTTTT	CSAGQGAGKLFF
TRBJ2-1	.	TRBV5-8	.	13	TGTGCCAGCAGCTTGCGTCTGGACAATGAGCAGTTCTTC	CASSLRLDNEQFF
TRBJ2-2	few	TRBV6-2/TRBV6-3	.	15	TGTGCCGTCAGGATAGCGGCTACGAACACCGGGGAGCTGTTTTTT	CAVRIAATNTGELFF
TRBJ2-1	.	TRBV29-1	TRBD2	12	TGCAGCCCATGGACTAGAGCAAATGAGCAGTTCTTC	CSPWTRANEQFF
TRBJ2-7	few	TRBV6-6	.	14	TGTGCCAGCAGAACCCGGGGGATGGGGAGACAGCAGTACTTC	CASRTRGMGRQQYF
TRBJ1-4	few	TRBV28	TRBD1	15	TGTGCCAGCAGTTCTAGCGGACAGGGTCGTGAAAAACTGTTTTTT	CASSSSGQGREKLFF
TRBJ2-7	few	TRBV20-1	.	14	TGCAGTGCCCGGGGGGCCGCCCCACCCTACGAGCAGTACTTC	CSARGAAPPYEQYF
TRBJ2-2	.	TRBV3-1	.	16	TGTGCCAGCAGCCGGTCCGGGACTCAAGGGACCGGGGAGCTGTTTTTT	CASSRSGTQGTGELFF
TRBJ2-3	many	TRBV6-4	TRBD2	15	TGTGCCAGCAGTCGACTAGCGGGGGTCGCAGATACGCAGTATTTT	CASSRLAGVADTQYF
TRBJ1-1	.	TRBV6-5	.	16	TGTGCCAGCAGTTACTCGGGACGGGCGGGTAACACTGAAGCTTTCTTT	CASSYSGRAGNTEAFF
TRBJ2-1	many	TRBV5-1	TRBD1	18	TGCGCCAGCAGCCTGGGGGGGACAGGGGTATCCGGGAACAATGAGCAGTTCTTC	CASSLGGTGVSGNNEQFF
TRBJ2-7	few	TRBV5-1	.	16	TGCGCCAGCAGCTTGAGTGGTCAGGGGATCAATTACGGGCAGTACTTC	CASSLSGQGINYGQYF
TRBJ1-2	few	TRBV6-6	TRBD1	15	TGTGCCAGCAGCTCGACAGGGAATACAAACTATGGCTACACCTTC	CASSSTGNTNYGYTF
TRBJ2-3	many	TRBV12-3/TRBV12-4	.	11	TGTGCCAGCACCGATGGTGATACGCAGTATTTT	CASTDGDTQYF